The 26 T cell receptor beta chains presented below share a single source sample, sequenced in a study of shared clonotypes between healthy human individuals. CD45RO-negative CD8 cells positively selected for CCR7 made up the naive population, which excluded terminally differentiated effector memory CD45RA+ cells. Clones were read by immunoSEQ multiplex PCR, and TCRdb kept only the in-frame ones, dropping some. The top ten hold about 1.1% of the sample, which has some 2 million clones, less than 95% seen once. Input material: naive CD8+ T cells sorted from blood. The receptors shown here come from a man younger than 35 in good health.

V gene TRBV7-2 combines with J gene TRBJ2-7, with D perhaps matching TRBD2 (5 bases). Germline CDR1 is SGHTA and CDR2 is FQGNSA. This CDR3 is 14 amino acids long. V shed 3 bases and J shed 3 bases, with 12 bases lying between them. CDR3 region: CASSFYSGYYEQYF. For the CDR3, the DNA is TGTGCCAGCAGCTTTTACAGCGGTTACTACGAGCAGTACTTC.

The chain uses TRBV6-1 and TRBJ2-2; TRBD1 matches 9 bases. The junction had 9 bases not matched to a gene; V was cut back by 2 bases and J by 8 bases. Germline V CDR1 and CDR2: MNHNS, SASEGT. The CDR3 contains 16 residues. The chain's CDR3 is CASSERGQGLAGELFF. Written as DNA, the CDR3 is TGTGCCAGCAGTGAAAGGGGACAGGGTTTGGCGGGGGAGCTGTTTTTT.

The V gene is TRBV10-1, the J gene TRBJ1-2; 7 bases match TRBD1. Germline CDR1 is WNHNN and CDR2 is SYGVQD (reference sequence). The trim removed 5 bases at V and 4 bases at J, leaving 10 bases unmatched. This CDR3 region has 15 residues. Here the CDR3 reads CASSSAGQTFYGYTF. The CDR3 DNA reads TGCGCCAGCAGTTCGGCGGGACAGACCTTCTATGGCTACACCTTC.

Remarks on this clone: Just one base apart from a much larger clone, this may be a read error. Distinct nucleotide sequences in the sample also encode this CDR3. V gene TRBV30 combines with J gene TRBJ1-2; D is unresolved. The germline V and J ends were trimmed by 0 bases and 3 bases, with 2 bases remaining between them. Germline CDR1 GTSNPN, CDR2 SVGIG (reference sequence). The CDR3 is 11 amino acids. The CDR3 loop reads CAWSVDYGYTF. The DNA for the CDR3 is TGTGCCTGGAGTGTGGACTATGGCTACACCTTC.

Comment on this clone: Other DNA sequences in the same sample also yield this CDR3. V is TRBV27 and J is TRBJ2-7; TRBD1 aligns across 9 bases. V dropped 6 bases and J dropped 1; count of bases not matched to a gene: 4. The CDR3 extends over 14 amino acids. Germline V gene sequence: CDR1 MNHEY, CDR2 SMNVEV (reference sequence). This chain's CDR3 is CASSWGTGSYEQYF. For the CDR3, the DNA is TGTGCCAGCAGCTGGGGGACAGGGTCCTACGAGCAGTACTTC.

The V and J genes are TRBV6-5 and TRBJ2-5, with a weak D call TRBD2 (5 bases). The CDR3 extends over 14 amino acids. Germline-derived CDR1 and CDR2 are MNHEY and SVGAGI. Trimming shortened V by 0 bases and J by 4 bases, and 9 bases separated the two germline ends. The CDR3 loop is CASSYSDYPETQYF. CDR3 in DNA: TGTGCCAGCAGTTACTCAGACTACCCAGAGACCCAGTACTTC.

The rearrangement links TRBV9 to TRBJ2-5; 11 positions agree with TRBD2. Germline V gives CDR1 SGDLS, CDR2 YYNGEE. Losses at the gene ends were 5 bases for V and 2 bases for J; bases not matched to a gene: 8. There are 16 residues in the CDR3. The CDR3 loop is CASSEGTSGQQETQYF. The CDR3 bases are TGTGCCAGCAGTGAGGGGACTAGCGGCCAACAAGAGACCCAGTACTTC.

This rearrangement joins TRBV14 to TRBJ2-7; 7 nucleotides line up with TRBD1. Germline loops: CDR1 SGHDN, CDR2 FVKESK. Unmatched junction bases numbered 4, after V lost 3 bases and J lost 2 bases. There are 14 residues in the CDR3. CDR3 DNA: TGTGCCAGCAGCCAGGGACAGTATACCTACGAGCAGTACTTC. Protein: CASSQGQYTYEQYF.

V is TRBV27 and J is TRBJ2-1, with TRBD1 identical over 7 bases. The CDR3 has 15 amino acids. Germline CDR1 MNHEY, CDR2 SMNVEV (reference sequence). The ends lost 0 bases at V and 9 bases at J; junction bases unmatched: 8. The CDR3 nucleotides are TGTGCCAGCAGTTTATCGGTAAGGGGGCGCGTTGAGCAGTTCTTC. Translation gives CASSLSVRGRVEQFF.

This clone came up a few times. The chain has TRBV7-9 and TRBJ1-3; the D is unclear. Trimming pared 3 bases from V and 8 bases from J, leaving 14 bases between. The CDR3 spans 14 residues. The germline gives CDR1 SEHNR, CDR2 FQNEAQ (reference sequence). The DNA for the CDR3 is TGTGCCAGCAGCTTTGTCCCCCCCTACGACACCATATATTTT. Its translation is CASSFVPPYDTIYF.

The chain employs TRBV10-2 and TRBJ2-7, with D possibly TRBD2 on 6 matching bases. The CDR3 runs 15 residues. Germline-derived CDR1 and CDR2 are WSHSY and SAAADI. Trimming took 6 bases from V and 5 from J, leaving 20 bases between them. The CDR3 DNA reads as TGCGCCAGCAGACTAAATTCCGGGGGTATCCACGAGCAGTACTTC. Residues: CASRLNSGGIHEQYF.

The chain carries TRBV7-9 and TRBJ2-7; 7 bases are shared with TRBD1. V lost 5 bases, J lost 0 bases, and 13 bases stayed unmatched. This CDR3 has 17 residues. Germline CDR1 and CDR2: SEHNR and FQNEAQ (reference sequence). DNA for the CDR3: TGTGCCAGCAGCCCCCGGGCAGGGGGTTTTAGCTCCTACGAGCAGTACTTC. Amino acids: CASSPRAGGFSSYEQYF.

CDR3 nucleotides: TGTGCCAGTGGCGTGGACATCGGAGGTGGCTACACCTTC. Encoded protein: CASGVDIGGGYTF. The chain has TRBV27 and TRBJ1-2; a weak D match, TRBD1 (5 bases). With 9 bases removed from V and 7 bases from J, the gap between germline ends came to 18 bases. The CDR3 sequence is 13 residues long. Germline assignment: CDR1 MNHEY and CDR2 SMNVEV (reference sequence).

Comments on this clone: The same CDR3 also results from other DNA sequences found in this sample. The rearrangement joins TRBV6-5 to TRBJ1-1; D gene ambiguous. V dropped 2 bases and J dropped 1 base, with 8 bases sitting between them. The V gene's germline CDR1 is MNHEY and CDR2 SVGAGI. CDR3 length: 14 amino acids. CDR3 region: CASSYGGPNTEAFF. Written as DNA, the CDR3 is TGTGCCAGCAGTTACGGTGGGCCGAACACTGAAGCTTTCTTT.

This chain uses TRBV21-1 with TRBJ1-4; the DNA was not compared with TRBD1, the D call given in the table. TRBV21-1 is deemed a pseudogene. This CDR3 has 20 amino acids. The CDR3, as DNA: TGTGCCAGCAGCAAAAAGGGGAGGACGACAGGGCAAACTCGAAGGCAAAAACTGTTTTTT. Protein product: CASSKKGRTTGQTRRQKLFF.

On this clone: Distinct nucleotide sequences in the sample also encode this CDR3. V gene TRBV28 combines with J gene TRBJ2-7; TRBD2 agrees at 8 bases. V shed 5 bases and J 4 bases; nucleotides not matched to a gene: 7. This CDR3 contains 14 residues. The germline V gene encodes CDR1 MDHEN and CDR2 SYDVKM. CDR3 nucleotide sequence: TGTGCCAGCAGTCCCGGGTTAGCGGGATACGAGCAGTACTTC. It codes for CASSPGLAGYEQYF.

The rearrangement links TRBV2 to TRBJ1-3, with D perhaps matching TRBD1 (5 bases). V gave up 8 bases and J gave up 0 bases, with 11 bases separating them. This CDR3 region has 14 residues. CDR1 and CDR2 from the germline V gene are SNHLY and FYNNEI. The CDR3 spells CASEKTDSGNTIYF. The CDR3 DNA is TGTGCCAGCGAAAAGACAGACTCTGGAAACACCATATATTTT.

The CDR3 here is CASSVTGSDYGYTF. The CDR3 region has the DNA TGTGCCAGCAGTGTTACAGGCTCAGACTATGGCTACACCTTC. This sequence joins TRBV25-1 and TRBJ1-2; maybe TRBD1 (5 bases). The V end was cut by 4 bases, the J end by 3 bases, with 12 bases between. The germline CDR1 and CDR2 sequences are MGHDK and SYGVNS. The CDR3 sequence is 14 residues long.

The V call is TRBV27, the J call TRBJ2-3; 7 positions agree with TRBD1. There are 12 residues in the CDR3. V lost 6 bases, J lost 6 bases, and 3 bases stayed unmatched. In germline, CDR1 is MNHEY, CDR2 SMNVEV (reference sequence). In DNA form, the CDR3 reads TGTGCCAGCAGCCAGGGGGTGGATACGCAGTATTTT. Amino acids: CASSQGVDTQYF.

This chain uses TRBV4-1 with TRBJ2-2; TRBD2 matches at 7 bases. Trimming cost V 0 bases and J 6 bases; bases outside gene matches: 1. Germline assignment: CDR1 MGHRA and CDR2 YSYEKL. This CDR3 is 14 amino acids long. The CDR3 DNA reads TGCGCCAGCAGCCAAGAGGGAGGGTCCGGGGAGCTGTTTTTT. Translated: CASSQEGGSGELFF.

The chain couples TRBV30 to TRBJ2-1, with D possibly being TRBD2 (6 bases). Between the trimmed V and J ends, which lost 1 base and 6 bases, there was a span of 16 bases. Germline lookup yields CDR1 GTSNPN and CDR2 SVGIG (reference sequence). The CDR3 consists of 15 residues. The CDR3 sequence is CAWSEVTSFSNEQFF. The CDR3, as DNA: TGTGCCTGGAGTGAAGTTACTAGCTTCTCCAATGAGCAGTTCTTC.

CDR3 sequence: CASSLRDSPYEQYF. In DNA form, the CDR3 reads TGCGCCAGCAGCCTACGGGACAGCCCCTACGAGCAGTACTTC. This chain links TRBV4-1 with TRBJ2-7; 7 bases match TRBD1. The CDR3 runs to 14 residues. Germline values: CDR1 MGHRA, CDR2 YSYEKL. J was trimmed by 2 bases and V by 4 bases; bases with no gene match: 5.

In this sample, this clone turned up once. The chain carries TRBV7-6 and TRBJ2-7; no definite D call. The CDR3 is 15 residues long. V shed 2 bases and J shed 0 bases, with 11 bases lying between them. CDR1 is SGHVS, CDR2 FNYEAQ, per germline. The CDR3 is CASSLTGPSSYEQYF. The CDR3 region has the DNA TGTGCCAGCAGCTTAACCGGGCCGAGCTCCTACGAGCAGTACTTC.

The chain carries TRBV11-1 and TRBJ1-1; D call uncertain. The CDR3 has 14 residues. V lost 6 bases, J lost 6 bases, and 17 bases lay in between. Germline-derived CDR1 and CDR2 are SGHAT and FQDESV (reference sequence). The CDR3 sequence is CASSFVTGESEAFF. Written as DNA, the CDR3 is TGTGCCAGCAGTTTTGTAACCGGGGAATCTGAAGCTTTCTTT.

The chain joins TRBV2 to TRBJ1-5, with D unclear. The V gene lost 7 bases and the J gene lost 5 bases, with 18 bases spanning the gap. The CDR3 covers 15 residues. Germline CDR1 SNHLY, CDR2 FYNNEI. CDR3 region: CASNPLMGADQPQHF. As DNA, the CDR3 is TGTGCCAGCAACCCCCTTATGGGAGCCGATCAGCCCCAGCATTTT.

Of note for this clone: Other DNA sequences in the same sample also yield this CDR3. The chain couples TRBV28 to TRBJ2-5; D may be TRBD1 or TRBD2 (5 bases each). The germline CDR1 and CDR2 sequences are MDHEN and SYDVKM. V was cut by 6 bases and J by 0 bases, with 11 bases left in between. There are 14 residues in the CDR3. CDR3 region: CASSLGTYQETQYF. The CDR3 nucleotides read TGTGCCAGCAGCCTCGGGACGTACCAAGAGACCCAGTACTTC.